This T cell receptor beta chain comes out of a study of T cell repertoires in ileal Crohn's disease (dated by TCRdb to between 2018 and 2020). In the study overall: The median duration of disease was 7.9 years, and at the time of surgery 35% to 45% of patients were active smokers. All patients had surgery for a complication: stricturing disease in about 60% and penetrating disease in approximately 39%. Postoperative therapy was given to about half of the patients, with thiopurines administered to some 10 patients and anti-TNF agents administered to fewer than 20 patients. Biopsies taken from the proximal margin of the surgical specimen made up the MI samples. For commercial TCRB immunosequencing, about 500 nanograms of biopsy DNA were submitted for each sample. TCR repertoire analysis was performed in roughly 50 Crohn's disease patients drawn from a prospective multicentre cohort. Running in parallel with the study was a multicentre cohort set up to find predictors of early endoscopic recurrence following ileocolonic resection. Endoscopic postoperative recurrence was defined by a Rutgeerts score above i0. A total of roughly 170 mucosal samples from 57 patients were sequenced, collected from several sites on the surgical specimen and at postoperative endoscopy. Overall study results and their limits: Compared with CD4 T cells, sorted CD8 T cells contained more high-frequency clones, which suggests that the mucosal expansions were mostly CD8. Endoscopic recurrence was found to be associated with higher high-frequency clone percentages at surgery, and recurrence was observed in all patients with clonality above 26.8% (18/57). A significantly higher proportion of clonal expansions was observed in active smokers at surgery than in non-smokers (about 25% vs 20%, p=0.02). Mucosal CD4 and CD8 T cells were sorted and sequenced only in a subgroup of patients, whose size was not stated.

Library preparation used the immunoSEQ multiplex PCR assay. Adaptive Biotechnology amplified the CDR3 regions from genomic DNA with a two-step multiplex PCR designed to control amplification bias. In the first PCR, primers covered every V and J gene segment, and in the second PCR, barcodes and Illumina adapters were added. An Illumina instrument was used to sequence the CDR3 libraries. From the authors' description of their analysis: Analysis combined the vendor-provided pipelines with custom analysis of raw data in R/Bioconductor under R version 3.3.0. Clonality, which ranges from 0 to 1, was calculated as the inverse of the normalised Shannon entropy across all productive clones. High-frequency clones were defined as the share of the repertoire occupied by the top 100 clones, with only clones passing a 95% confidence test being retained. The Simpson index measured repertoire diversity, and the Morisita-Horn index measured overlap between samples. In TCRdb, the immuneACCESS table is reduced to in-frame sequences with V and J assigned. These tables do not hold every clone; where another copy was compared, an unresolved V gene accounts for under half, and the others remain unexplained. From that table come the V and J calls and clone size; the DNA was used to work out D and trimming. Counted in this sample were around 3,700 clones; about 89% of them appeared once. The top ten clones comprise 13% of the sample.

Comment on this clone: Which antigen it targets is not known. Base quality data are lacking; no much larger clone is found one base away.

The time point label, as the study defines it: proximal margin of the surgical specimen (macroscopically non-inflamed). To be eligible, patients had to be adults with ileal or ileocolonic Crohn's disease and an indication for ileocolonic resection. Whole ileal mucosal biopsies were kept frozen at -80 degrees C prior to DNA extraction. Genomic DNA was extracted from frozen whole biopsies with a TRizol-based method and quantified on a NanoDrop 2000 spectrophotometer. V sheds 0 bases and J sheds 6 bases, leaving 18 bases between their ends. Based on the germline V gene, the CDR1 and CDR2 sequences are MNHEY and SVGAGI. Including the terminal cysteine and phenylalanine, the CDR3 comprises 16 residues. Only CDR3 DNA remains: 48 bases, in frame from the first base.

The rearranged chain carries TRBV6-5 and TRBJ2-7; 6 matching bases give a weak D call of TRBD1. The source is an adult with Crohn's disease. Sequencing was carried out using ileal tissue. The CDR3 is CASSYSKVDSPFEQYF. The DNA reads TGTGCCAGCAGTTACTCGAAAGTGGACAGTCCTTTCGAGCAGTACTTC.